The clone carrying this T cell receptor (beta chain) was observed many times. Its antigen is currently unknown. At one boundary the junction diverges from the germline segment, which might be a read error. Genomic DNA constituted the template upon which TCR beta VDJ and CDR3 profiling was performed. TCRdb re-called the reads through MiXCR, storing one row per CDR3 protein. The sample consists of some 42,000 distinct CDR3 sequences, around 63% of them appearing once. The data belong to a study of CD8+CD57+ T cells in acquired aplastic anemia. Study-level background: Across the sorted CD4+ and CD8+ cells, DNA amounts averaged 3.2 ug.

Regarding the study as a whole: Controls and patients did not differ significantly in CD8+ Simpson's diversity. About 27 shared CD8+ CDR3s appeared highly expressed within patients' immunodominant clones.

This CDR3 has 14 residues. Germline lookup yields CDR1 PRHDT and CDR2 FYEKMQ (reference sequence). The chain combines TRBV13 with TRBJ1-1; D unresolved. The sequence came from a human donor in good health, serving as a control. The sample was sorted CD4+, CD8+, or CD8+CD57+ T cells (not recorded which) from PBMCs. The CDR3 reads CASSLGLGSTEAFF. CDR3 coding DNA: TGTGCCAGCAGCCTAGGCCTGGGGAGCACTGAAGCTTTCTTT. Drawing the rest from reference TRBV13 and TRBJ1-1, the complete variable domain is AAGVIQSPRHLIKEKRETATLKCYPIPRHDTVYWYQQGPGQDPQFLISFYEKMQSDKGSIPDRFSAQQFSDYHSELNMSSLELGDSALYFCASSLGLGSTEAFFGQGTRLTVV.